Below are 26 T cell receptor beta chains sequenced from a single sample in a study of T cell responses to AZD1222 COVID-19 vaccine. TCRdb's table, derived via immunoSEQ multiplex PCR, lists solely in-frame clones and lacks some. The table lists 100,000 to 150,000 clones, approximately 88% of them singletons. The input for sequencing was peripheral blood, taken on day 0 of AZD1222 vaccination. Every receptor here comes from an adult in good health.

The J gene is TRBJ1-4, the V gene TRBV14, with a tentative D call TRBD1 (5 bases). Germline values: CDR1 SGHDN, CDR2 FVKESK. This CDR3 region has 18 residues. The ends were cut back, 4 bases at V and 0 bases at J, with 18 bases in the middle. Here the CDR3 DNA reads TGTGCCAGCAGCCCATTGGGGGGTGATTTCGCAACTAATGAAAAACTGTTTTTT. This encodes CASSPLGGDFATNEKLFF. Looking up the rest from reference TRBV14 and TRBJ1-4 gives the full variable domain: EAGVTQFPSHSVIEKGQTVTLRCDPISGHDNLYWYRRVMGKEIKFLLHFVKESKQDESGMPNNRFLAERTGGTYSTLKVQPAELEDSGVYFCASSPLGGDFATNEKLFFGSGTQLSVL.

J is TRBJ1-1 and V is TRBV30; D call uncertain. The V end was cut by 0 bases, the J end by 3 bases, with 11 bases between. This CDR3 spans 14 amino acids. The germline V gene encodes CDR1 GTSNPN and CDR2 SVGIG (reference sequence). This CDR3 reads CAWSVRTGDTEAFF. The DNA for the CDR3 is TGTGCCTGGAGTGTACGAACCGGGGACACTGAAGCTTTCTTT.

J is TRBJ1-2 and V is TRBV5-6; possible D gene TRBD1, 5 bases. V was cut by 3 bases and J by 8 bases, with 11 bases left in between. Per the germline V gene, CDR1 is SGHDT and CDR2 is YYEEEE. This CDR3 has 12 amino acids. CDR3 sequence reads: CASSSGEWGYTF. CDR3 nucleotides: TGTGCCAGCAGCTCGGGGGAGTGGGGCTACACCTTC.

The chain links TRBV12-3 or TRBV12-4 to TRBJ2-7, with D maybe TRBD2 (6 bases). The CDR3 extends over 12 amino acids. V was clipped by 5 bases and J by 2 bases, with 7 bases between them. The CDR3 sequence is CASSAGPYEQYF. The CDR3 DNA is TGTGCCAGCAGTGCGGGGCCCTACGAGCAGTACTTC.

V and J are TRBV7-2 and TRBJ2-5, with 9 bases aligning to TRBD2. The junction had 11 bases not matched to a gene; V was cut back by 4 bases and J by 5 bases. This CDR3 is built from 16 residues. Germline V gene lookup returns CDR1 SGHTA and CDR2 FQGNSA. The CDR3 sequence is CASSSLSGREGETQYF. The DNA of the CDR3 is TGTGCCAGCAGCTCCCTTAGCGGGAGAGAAGGGGAGACCCAGTACTTC.

A single count supports this clone. The J gene is TRBJ2-7, the V gene TRBV5-4; no firm D call. CDR1 is SGHNT, CDR2 YYREEE, per germline (reference sequence). The CDR3 sequence is 12 residues long. Trimming pared 3 bases from V and 7 bases from J, leaving 11 bases between. Written as DNA, the CDR3 is TGTGCCAGCAGCTACCAACGAGGAGAGCAGTACTTC. Protein: CASSYQRGEQYF.

This clone was counted only a few times. The chain combines TRBV4-1 with TRBJ2-7, with a possible D match to TRBD2 (6 bases). The CDR3 is 18 amino acids. The germline V gene encodes CDR1 MGHRA and CDR2 YSYEKL. V shed 4 bases and J shed 0 bases, with 22 bases lying between them. The CDR3 here is CASSPWGFGGMDSYEQYF. For the CDR3, the DNA is TGCGCCAGCAGCCCCTGGGGGTTTGGCGGGATGGACTCCTACGAGCAGTACTTC.

This clone was seen only once. This chain links TRBV5-6 with TRBJ1-2, with D unclear. Trimming shortened V by 3 bases and J by 4 bases, and 10 bases separated the two germline ends. Germline lookup yields CDR1 SGHDT and CDR2 YYEEEE. The CDR3 sequence is 13 residues long. As DNA, the CDR3 is TGTGCCAGCAGCTCCCCGTCGTTCTATGGCTACACCTTC. This sequence encodes CASSSPSFYGYTF. The full variable domain, with the rest looked up from reference TRBV5-6 and TRBJ1-2, is DAGVTQSPTHLIKTRGQQVTLRCSPKSGHDTVSWYQQALGQGPQFIFQYYEEEERQRGNFPDRFSGHQFPNYSSELNVNALLLGDSALYLCASSSPSFYGYTFGSGTRLTVV.

This sequence joins TRBV7-8 and TRBJ2-7; TRBD2 matches at 8 bases. Per the germline V gene, CDR1 is SGHVS and CDR2 is FQNEAQ. The CDR3 runs 16 residues. The ends lost 5 bases at V and 0 bases at J; junction bases unmatched: 9. CDR3 bases: TGTGCCAGCAGCCCAACTAGCGGATCAACCTCCTACGAGCAGTACTTC. This translates into CASSPTSGSTSYEQYF.

This clone occurred once. CDR3 protein: CASSIGTGSNQPQHF. CDR3 in DNA: TGTGCCAGTAGTATCGGGACAGGGAGTAATCAGCCCCAGCATTTT. The rearrangement joins TRBV19 to TRBJ1-5; 9 nucleotides match TRBD1. The V gene end was trimmed by 3 bases and the J gene end by 4 bases; junction bases not matched to a gene: 4. The CDR3 totals 15 residues. The germline V gene has CDR1 LNHDA and CDR2 SQIVND (reference sequence).

V is TRBV4-2 and J is TRBJ2-2, with D uncertain. The CDR3 extends over 14 amino acids. V was shortened by 4 bases and J by 6 bases, with 12 bases between the two germline ends. Per the germline V gene, CDR1 is LGHNA and CDR2 is YNFKEQ. Here the CDR3 reads CASSPLLSPGELFF. The CDR3 nucleotides read TGTGCCAGCAGCCCCCTCCTGAGCCCCGGGGAGCTGTTTTTT.

This sequence joins TRBV5-1 and TRBJ1-1, with D tentatively TRBD1 (5 bases). V gave up 4 bases and J gave up 4 bases, with 14 bases separating them. The CDR3 totals 14 residues. Germline CDR1 reads SGHRS; CDR2 reads YFSETQ. CDR3 sequence reads: CASSAGDLTTEAFF. DNA of the CDR3: TGCGCCAGCAGCGCGGGGGACTTAACCACTGAAGCTTTCTTT.

The chain combines TRBV6-2 or TRBV6-3 with TRBJ1-6; a weak D match, TRBD1 (5 bases). The CDR3 consists of 15 residues. The V end was cut by 2 bases, the J end by 8 bases, with 13 bases between. From germline, CDR1 is MNHEY and CDR2 SVGEGT. This CDR3 is CASSYLVGTDSPLHF. In DNA form, the CDR3 reads TGTGCCAGCAGTTACCTCGTGGGGACCGATTCACCCCTCCACTTT.

The genes are TRBV7-6 and TRBJ2-1; 10 bases match TRBD2. The germline gives CDR1 SGHVS, CDR2 FNYEAQ. This CDR3 spans 16 amino acids. The V segment lost 3 bases and the J segment 6 bases; nucleotides outside the gene matches: 8. CDR3 in DNA: TGTGCCAGCAGCTTTGAGCGGGGGGGCAGCGGCAATGAGCAGTTCTTC. Residues: CASSFERGGSGNEQFF. Using reference TRBV7-6 and TRBJ2-1 for the parts outside the CDR3, the full variable domain is GAGVSQSPRYKVTKRGQDVALRCDPISGHVSLYWYRQALGQGPEFLTYFNYEAQQDKSGLPNDRFSAERPEGSISTLTIQRTEQRDSAMYRCASSFERGGSGNEQFFGPGTRLTVL.

This chain connects TRBV11-3 to TRBJ2-1; maybe TRBD1 (5 bases). V lost 5 bases and J 8 bases, leaving 10 bases between the germline ends. The germline gives CDR1 SGHNT, CDR2 YENEEA. The CDR3 is 12 residues long. CDR3 sequence: CASSQPGHEQFF. In DNA, the CDR3 is TGTGCCAGCAGCCAACCAGGGCATGAGCAGTTCTTC.

The J gene is TRBJ1-1, the V gene TRBV9; D perhaps matches TRBD1 (5 bases). The CDR3 consists of 15 residues. The germline V and J ends were trimmed by 2 bases and 1 base, with 12 bases remaining between them. Germline CDR1 and CDR2: SGDLS and YYNGEE. CDR3: CASSVVGGTNTEAFF. The CDR3, as DNA: TGTGCCAGCAGCGTCGTTGGGGGAACGAACACTGAAGCTTTCTTT.

The chain combines TRBV27 with TRBJ2-1; D unclear. V was clipped by 3 bases and J by 15 bases, with 15 bases between them. CDR1 and CDR2 from the germline V gene are MNHEY and SMNVEV (reference sequence). This CDR3 contains 12 residues. The DNA of the CDR3 is TGTGCCAGCAGTTTCTCGGGTAGAACGGGGTTCTTC. This encodes CASSFSGRTGFF.

The rearrangement links TRBV7-3 to TRBJ2-1; TRBD2 aligns across 10 bases. CDR1 SGHTA and CDR2 FQGTGA come from the germline V gene. The CDR3 is 16 amino acids. Trimming at V came to 5 bases and at J to 5 bases, leaving 9 bases not matched to a gene. The CDR3 is CASSPRLAGSDNEQFF. The DNA of the CDR3 is TGTGCCAGCAGCCCCAGACTAGCGGGTTCGGACAATGAGCAGTTCTTC.

The rearrangement joins TRBV11-3 to TRBJ2-2; a possible D gene is TRBD1 (5 bases). The CDR3 has 19 amino acids. Trimming took 4 bases from V and 2 from J, leaving 23 bases between them. In germline, CDR1 is SGHNT, CDR2 YENEEA. The CDR3 protein is CASSSPHRWQGYNTGELFF. The CDR3 DNA reads as TGTGCCAGCAGCTCCCCTCACCGTTGGCAGGGATATAACACCGGGGAGCTGTTTTTT.

The count of this clone is one. The chain links TRBV2 to TRBJ2-1, with a weak D call TRBD2 (6 bases). Trimming left V 11 bases short and J 3 bases short, with 26 bases between. The CDR3 runs to 17 residues. Germline assignment: CDR1 SNHLY and CDR2 FYNNEI. The CDR3 region has the DNA TGTGCCGGAGCATTGGGTAATCTGGGACTCGACTACAATGAGCAGTTCTTC. This translates into CAGALGNLGLDYNEQFF.

The CDR3 loop reads CASSYSATDGYGYTF. In DNA form, the CDR3 reads TGTGCCAGCAGTTACTCGGCCACCGATGGATATGGCTACACCTTC. The chain has TRBV6-5 and TRBJ1-2; no clear D. Germline V gives CDR1 MNHEY, CDR2 SVGAGI. The V gene lost 0 bases and the J gene lost 5 bases, with 13 bases spanning the gap. The CDR3 consists of 15 residues.

V usage is TRBV9 and J usage is TRBJ2-1; no reliable D call. The CDR3 totals 15 residues. The germline V gene has CDR1 SGDLS and CDR2 YYNGEE. V gave up 0 bases and J gave up 1 base, with 8 bases separating them. In nucleotides, the CDR3 is TGTGCCAGCAGCGTAGTCGCAAATTCCTACAATGAGCAGTTCTTC. Protein: CASSVVANSYNEQFF.

The J gene is TRBJ1-1, the V gene TRBV2, with D hard to call. Germline V lookup: CDR1 SNHLY, CDR2 FYNNEI. V dropped 6 bases and J dropped 7 bases, with 18 bases sitting between them. This CDR3 region has 14 residues. The CDR3 bases are TGTGCCAGCAGAGGGCGGAACTCCTTAAATGAAGCTTTCTTT. As protein: CASRGRNSLNEAFF.

The chain uses TRBV6-5 and TRBJ2-7; TRBD1 or TRBD2 may be the D gene (5 bases each). Germline V gene sequence: CDR1 MNHEY, CDR2 SVGAGI. Trimming stripped 0 bases from V and 5 bases from J, with 11 bases between. This CDR3 is 14 amino acids long. CDR3 in DNA: TGTGCCAGCAGTTACTCAGGGACCGGGGACGAGCAGTACTTC. Translating gives CASSYSGTGDEQYF.

V is TRBV6-1 and J is TRBJ1-1; 12 bases are shared with TRBD1. CDR3 length: 15 residues. Germline-derived CDR1 and CDR2 are MNHNS and SASEGT. V shed 2 bases and J 4 bases; nucleotides not matched to a gene: 2. CDR3 DNA sequence: TGTGCCAGCAGTGAACGGGACAGGGGGCCCACTGAAGCTTTCTTT. This gives the protein CASSERDRGPTEAFF.

The chain is built from TRBV27 and TRBJ2-1; no reliable D call. CDR3 length: 17 amino acids. Germline CDR1 reads MNHEY; CDR2 reads SMNVEV (reference sequence). V was pared by 0 bases and J by 4 bases, with 16 bases between. Here the CDR3 DNA reads TGTGCCAGCAGTTTATCGAGCGTAGGTGGGGTGTACAATGAGCAGTTCTTC. This codes for CASSLSSVGGVYNEQFF.